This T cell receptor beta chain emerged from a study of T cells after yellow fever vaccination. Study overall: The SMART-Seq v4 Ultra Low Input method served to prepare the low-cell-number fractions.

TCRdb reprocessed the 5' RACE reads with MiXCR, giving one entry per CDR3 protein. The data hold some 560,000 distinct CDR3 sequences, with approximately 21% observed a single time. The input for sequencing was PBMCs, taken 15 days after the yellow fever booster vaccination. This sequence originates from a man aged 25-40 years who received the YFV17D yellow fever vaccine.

The CDR3: CATFSPTHEQFF. In DNA, the CDR3 is TGTGCCACCTTCTCACCTACACATGAGCAGTTCTTC. This chain links TRBV6-5 with TRBJ2-1; D ambiguous. V lost 10 bases, J lost 8 bases, and 15 bases lay in between. CDR3 length: 12 amino acids. Germline assignment: CDR1 MNHEY and CDR2 SVGAGI.